These T cell receptor beta chains were read from a single sample in a study of blood T cell repertoires in COVID-19. The data were produced by immunoSEQ multiplex PCR, yet TCRdb's version contains in-frame clones alone and is incomplete. The table lists tens of thousands of clones, 70% to 80% of them singletons. Sequencing was done on a sample of peripheral blood. The receptors originated from a man older than 75 with acute or convalescent COVID-19. CDR3s include the opening cysteine and the closing phenylalanine or tryptophan. D genes are given only for firm matches. For some rows the clone size is stated as once, few or many, or as a class when expanded; others skip it.

cdr3_nt: TGTGCCAGCAGCTTGAGGGGGACAGATACGCAGTATTTT
cdr3_aa: CASSLRGTDTQYF
clone_size: -
d_call: -
v_call: TRBV5-6
j_call: TRBJ2-3

cdr3_nt: TGTGCCAGCAGCCCCCGGTCCGCGGGAGGGGTCGACGAGCAGTACTTC
cdr3_aa: CASSPRSAGGVDEQYF
clone_size: -
d_call: TRBD2
v_call: TRBV9
j_call: TRBJ2-7

cdr3_nt: TGTGCCAGCAGCGGGACTAGAGGGGATCTCGAGCAGTACTTC
cdr3_aa: CASSGTRGDLEQYF
clone_size: few
d_call: TRBD2
v_call: TRBV11-1
j_call: TRBJ2-7

cdr3_nt: TGTGCCAGCAGTGACCGGGACAGGGGGGTTCAGCCCCAGCATTTT
cdr3_aa: CASSDRDRGVQPQHF
clone_size: few
d_call: TRBD1
v_call: TRBV2
j_call: TRBJ1-5

cdr3_nt: TGTGCCAGCAGCCAATACCCCACTAGCGGGAAATTTCATGAGCAGTTCTTC
cdr3_aa: CASSQYPTSGKFHEQFF
clone_size: -
d_call: TRBD2
v_call: TRBV7-6
j_call: TRBJ2-1

cdr3_nt: TGCGCCAGCCGGGACAGAATTTACAATGAGCAGTTCTTC
cdr3_aa: CASRDRIYNEQFF
clone_size: -
d_call: TRBD1
v_call: TRBV5-1
j_call: TRBJ2-1

cdr3_nt: TGTGCCAGCAGTTTGGGGCAGGGGGGAGGCGAGCAGTACTTC
cdr3_aa: CASSLGQGGGEQYF
clone_size: few
d_call: -
v_call: TRBV28
j_call: TRBJ2-7

cdr3_nt: TGTGCCAGCAGTGAATTTGGGACAACTAGCACAGATACGCAGTATTTT
cdr3_aa: CASSEFGTTSTDTQYF
clone_size: -
d_call: -
v_call: TRBV6-1
j_call: TRBJ2-3

cdr3_nt: TGTGCCAGCAGCTTAGGTCCCGAGTCGTATGGTACGCAGTATTTT
cdr3_aa: CASSLGPESYGTQYF
clone_size: -
d_call: -
v_call: TRBV7-2
j_call: TRBJ2-3

cdr3_nt: TGTGCCAGTAGTATAGTACAGGGGAACGAGCAGTACTTC
cdr3_aa: CASSIVQGNEQYF
clone_size: -
d_call: TRBD1
v_call: TRBV19
j_call: TRBJ2-7

cdr3_nt: TGTGCCAGCAGAGACAGATCGAATGAAAAACTGTTTTTT
cdr3_aa: CASRDRSNEKLFF
clone_size: -
d_call: -
v_call: TRBV6-5
j_call: TRBJ1-4